This is a list of T cell receptor beta chains from one sample in a study of blood T cell repertoires in COVID-19. Sequenced by immunoSEQ multiplex PCR; TCRdb stores in-frame clones only, minus some. The sample yields about 160,000 clones, roughly 83% seen once. Source material: peripheral blood. The receptors here all came from a man younger than 35 with active or convalescent COVID-19. CDR3s include the opening cysteine and the closing phenylalanine or tryptophan. Each record gives: D gene, clone size, J gene, V gene, CDR3 protein, CDR3 DNA. The D gene is left open where the match is weak. The listing skips clone size in some rows; elsewhere it reads once, few, many or a size class.

-	many	TRBJ1-1	TRBV6-2/TRBV6-3	CASSRPGQNTEAFF	TGTGCCAGCAGCCGCCCCGGACAGAACACTGAAGCTTTCTTT
TRBD2	-	TRBJ2-3	TRBV6-2/TRBV6-3	CASSYSRRAGGRTDTQYF	TGTGCCAGCAGTTACTCGAGAAGAGCGGGGGGCCGCACAGATACGCAGTATTTT
TRBD1	once	TRBJ2-7	TRBV7-9	CASSLGGGTVSYEQYF	TGTGCCAGCAGCTTAGGCGGTGGGACAGTCTCCTACGAGCAGTACTTC
TRBD1	-	TRBJ1-1	TRBV28	CASSLRTGGLPEAFF	TGTGCCAGCAGTCTGAGGACAGGGGGACTGCCTGAAGCTTTCTTT
-	-	TRBJ2-1	TRBV4-2	CASSPGGGQGVNEQFF	TGTGCCAGCAGCCCGGGGGGGGGACAGGGCGTCAATGAGCAGTTCTTC
TRBD1	-	TRBJ1-4	TRBV12-3/TRBV12-4	CASRGDSQGKLFF	TGTGCCAGCAGGGGGGACAGCCAGGGAAAACTGTTTTTT
TRBD1	-	TRBJ2-2	TRBV10-1	CASSDRTGGYWNTGELFF	TGCGCCAGCTCGGATCGGACAGGGGGCTATTGGAACACCGGGGAGCTGTTTTTT
TRBD2	-	TRBJ2-1	TRBV4-1	CASSQGGRERVGNEQFF	TGCGCCAGCAGCCAAGGCGGGAGAGAGAGAGTGGGAAATGAGCAGTTCTTC
TRBD2	-	TRBJ2-5	TRBV19	CASSTTIAGAGETQYF	TGTGCCAGTAGTACCACTATAGCGGGGGCTGGAGAGACCCAGTACTTC
-	once	TRBJ1-1	TRBV6-5	CASRRTRGMNTEAFF	TGTGCCAGCAGACGAACCCGGGGTATGAACACTGAAGCTTTCTTT
TRBD1	-	TRBJ2-1	TRBV18	CASSPDYGTGVNEQFF	TGTGCCAGCTCACCAGATTACGGGACAGGGGTGAATGAGCAGTTCTTC
-	once	TRBJ1-3	TRBV4-2	CASGSPGGGNTIYF	TGTGCCAGCGGCAGTCCGGGGGGCGGAAACACCATATATTTT
TRBD1	-	TRBJ1-2	TRBV29-1	CSVEDPGQMSYGYTF	TGCAGCGTTGAAGATCCGGGACAGATGTCGTATGGCTACACCTTC
-	-	TRBJ2-5	TRBV6-1	CASSELVGKGETQYF	TGTGCCAGCAGTGAACTAGTAGGGAAGGGGGAGACCCAGTACTTC
TRBD2	-	TRBJ2-2	TRBV14	CASSHWRISGGFFGTGELFF	TGTGCCAGCAGCCACTGGAGGATTAGCGGGGGGTTTTTTGGCACCGGGGAGCTGTTTTTT
TRBD1	-	TRBJ1-1	TRBV7-2	CASSLQGSTEAFF	TGTGCCAGCAGTTTACAGGGGAGCACTGAAGCTTTCTTT
TRBD2	-	TRBJ2-2	TRBV18	CASSLKGRDTGELFF	TGTGCCAGCTCACTCAAAGGGAGGGACACCGGGGAGCTGTTTTTT